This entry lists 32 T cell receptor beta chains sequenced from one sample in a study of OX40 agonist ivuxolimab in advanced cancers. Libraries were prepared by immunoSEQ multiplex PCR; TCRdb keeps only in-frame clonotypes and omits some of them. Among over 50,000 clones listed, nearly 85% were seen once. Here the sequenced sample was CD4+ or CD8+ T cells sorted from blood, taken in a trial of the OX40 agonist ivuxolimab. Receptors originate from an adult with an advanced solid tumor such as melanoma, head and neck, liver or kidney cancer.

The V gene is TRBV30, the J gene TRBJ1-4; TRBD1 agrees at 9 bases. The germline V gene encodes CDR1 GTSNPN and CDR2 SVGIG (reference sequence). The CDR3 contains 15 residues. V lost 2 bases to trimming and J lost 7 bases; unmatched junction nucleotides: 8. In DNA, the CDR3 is TGTGCCTGGAGTTCATCCGGGACAGGGCCTGAAAAACTGTTTTTT. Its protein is CAWSSSGTGPEKLFF.

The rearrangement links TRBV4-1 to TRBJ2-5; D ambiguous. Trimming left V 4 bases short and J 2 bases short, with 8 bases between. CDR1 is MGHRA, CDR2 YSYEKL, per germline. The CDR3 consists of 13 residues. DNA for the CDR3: TGCGCCAGCAGCCTATCCCCACAAGAGACCCAGTACTTC. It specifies CASSLSPQETQYF.

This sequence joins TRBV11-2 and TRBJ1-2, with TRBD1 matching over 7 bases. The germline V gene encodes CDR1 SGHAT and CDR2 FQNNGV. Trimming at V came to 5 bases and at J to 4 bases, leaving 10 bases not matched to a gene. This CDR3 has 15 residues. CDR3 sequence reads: CASSPSTGSLYGYTF. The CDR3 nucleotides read TGTGCCAGCAGCCCATCGACAGGGTCCCTCTATGGCTACACCTTC.

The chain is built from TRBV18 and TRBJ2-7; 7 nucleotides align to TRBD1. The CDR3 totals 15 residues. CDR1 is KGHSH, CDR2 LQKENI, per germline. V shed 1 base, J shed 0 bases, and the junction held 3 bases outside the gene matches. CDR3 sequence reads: CASSPQGQSSYEQYF. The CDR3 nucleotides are TGTGCCAGCTCACCACAGGGACAGTCCTCCTACGAGCAGTACTTC.

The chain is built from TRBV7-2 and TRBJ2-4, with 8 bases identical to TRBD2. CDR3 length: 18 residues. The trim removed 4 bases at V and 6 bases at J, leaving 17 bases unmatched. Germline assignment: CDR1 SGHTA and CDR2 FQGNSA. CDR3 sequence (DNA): TGTGCCAGCAGCTCCGTAACGGGGGGGCCTTGGGTGTTAAACATTCAGTACTTC. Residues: CASSSVTGGPWVLNIQYF.

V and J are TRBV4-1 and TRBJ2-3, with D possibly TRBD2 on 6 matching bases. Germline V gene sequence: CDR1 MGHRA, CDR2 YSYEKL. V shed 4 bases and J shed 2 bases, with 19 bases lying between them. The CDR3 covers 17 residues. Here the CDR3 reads CASSPRTLARLTDTQYF. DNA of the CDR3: TGCGCCAGCAGCCCGCGGACCCTAGCGCGCCTCACAGATACGCAGTATTTT.

CDR3 nucleotide sequence: TGTGCCAGCAGCTTAGAGGGGGCGGGCGAGCAGTACTTC. It encodes CASSLEGAGEQYF. The chain is built from TRBV11-3 and TRBJ2-7; possibly TRBD1 for D (6 bases). The V gene's germline CDR1 is SGHNT and CDR2 YENEEA. Between the trimmed V and J ends, which lost 0 bases and 6 bases, there was a span of 9 bases. This CDR3 comprises 13 residues.

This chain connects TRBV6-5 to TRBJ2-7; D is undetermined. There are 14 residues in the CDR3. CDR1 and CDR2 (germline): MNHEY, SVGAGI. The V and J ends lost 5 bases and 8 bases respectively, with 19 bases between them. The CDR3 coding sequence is TGTGCCAGCAGTGAAGGAATACCCCCAGTTAAGCAGTACTTC. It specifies CASSEGIPPVKQYF.

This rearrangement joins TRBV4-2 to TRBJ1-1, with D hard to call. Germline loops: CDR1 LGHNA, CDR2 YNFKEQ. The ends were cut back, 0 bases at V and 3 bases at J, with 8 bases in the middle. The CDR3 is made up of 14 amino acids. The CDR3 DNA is TGTGCCAGCAGCCAAGAACGGGAGGACACTGAAGCTTTCTTT. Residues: CASSQEREDTEAFF.

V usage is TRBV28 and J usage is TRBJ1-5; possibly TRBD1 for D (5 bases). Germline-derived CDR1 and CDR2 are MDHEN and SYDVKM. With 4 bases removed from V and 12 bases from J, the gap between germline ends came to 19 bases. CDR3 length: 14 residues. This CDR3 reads CASSSPGLPRGQHF. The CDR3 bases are TGTGCCAGCAGTTCCCCGGGGCTTCCCCGCGGCCAGCATTTT.

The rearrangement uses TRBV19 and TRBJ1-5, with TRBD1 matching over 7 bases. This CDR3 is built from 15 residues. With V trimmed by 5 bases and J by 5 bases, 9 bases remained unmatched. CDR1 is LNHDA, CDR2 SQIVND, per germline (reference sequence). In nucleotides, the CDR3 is TGTGCCAGTAGTCGCGAGGGGGCGGAAGATCAGCCCCAGCATTTT. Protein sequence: CASSREGAEDQPQHF.

The CDR3 reads CASRPDSNNSPLHF. CDR3 nucleotide sequence: TGTGCCAGCAGACCGGACAGTAATAATTCACCCCTCCACTTT. The chain recombines TRBV6-5 with TRBJ1-6; D perhaps matches TRBD1 (6 bases). CDR1 and CDR2 (germline): MNHEY, SVGAGI. The CDR3 runs to 14 residues. The germline V and J ends were trimmed by 6 bases and 5 bases, with 11 bases remaining between them.

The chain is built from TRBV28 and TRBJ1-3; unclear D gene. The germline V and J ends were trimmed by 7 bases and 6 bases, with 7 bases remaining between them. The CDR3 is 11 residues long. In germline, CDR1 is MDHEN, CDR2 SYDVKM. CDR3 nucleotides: TGTGCCAGCACCGGGGAAAACACCATATATTTT. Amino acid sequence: CASTGENTIYF.

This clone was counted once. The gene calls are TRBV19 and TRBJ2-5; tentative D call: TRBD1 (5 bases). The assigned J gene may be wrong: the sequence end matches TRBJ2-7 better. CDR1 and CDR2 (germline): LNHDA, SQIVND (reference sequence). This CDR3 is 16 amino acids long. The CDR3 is CASSTPTGTLAYEQYF. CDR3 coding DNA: TGTGCCAGTAGTACCCCCACAGGAACCTTGGCCTACGAGCAGTACTTC.

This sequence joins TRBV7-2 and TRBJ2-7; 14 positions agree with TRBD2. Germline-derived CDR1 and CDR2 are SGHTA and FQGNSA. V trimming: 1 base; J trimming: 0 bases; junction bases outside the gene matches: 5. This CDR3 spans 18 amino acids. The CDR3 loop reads CASSLVGLAGDSSYEQYF. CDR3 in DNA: TGTGCCAGCAGCTTAGTGGGACTAGCGGGGGATAGCTCCTACGAGCAGTACTTC.

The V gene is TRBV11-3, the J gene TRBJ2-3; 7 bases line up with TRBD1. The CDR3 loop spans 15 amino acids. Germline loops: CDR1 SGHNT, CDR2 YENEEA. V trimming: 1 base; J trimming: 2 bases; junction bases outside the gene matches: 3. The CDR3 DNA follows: TGTGCCAGCAGCTTAGGGACAGGACACACAGATACGCAGTATTTT. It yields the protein CASSLGTGHTDTQYF.

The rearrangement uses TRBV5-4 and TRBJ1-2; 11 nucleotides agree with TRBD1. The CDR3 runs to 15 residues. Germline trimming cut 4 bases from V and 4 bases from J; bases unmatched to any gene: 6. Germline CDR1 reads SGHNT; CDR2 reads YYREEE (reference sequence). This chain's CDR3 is CASSRGQGDGYGYTF. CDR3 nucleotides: TGTGCCAGCAGCCGGGGACAGGGGGACGGCTATGGCTACACCTTC.

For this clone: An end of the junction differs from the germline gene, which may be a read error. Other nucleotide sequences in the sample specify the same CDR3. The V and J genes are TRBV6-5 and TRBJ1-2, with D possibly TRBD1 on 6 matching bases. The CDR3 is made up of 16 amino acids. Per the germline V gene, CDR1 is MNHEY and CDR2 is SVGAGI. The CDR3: CASSYGSRGLGYGYTF. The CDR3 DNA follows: TGCGCCAGCAGTTACGGGAGCAGGGGCCTTGGCTATGGCTACACCTTC.

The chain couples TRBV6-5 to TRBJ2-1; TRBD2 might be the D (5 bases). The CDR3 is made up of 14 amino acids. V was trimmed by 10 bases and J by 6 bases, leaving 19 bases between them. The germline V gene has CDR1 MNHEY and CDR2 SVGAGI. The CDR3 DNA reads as TGTGCCACACGGGGTAGGGAGTGGTTCAATGAGCAGTTCTTC. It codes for CATRGREWFNEQFF.

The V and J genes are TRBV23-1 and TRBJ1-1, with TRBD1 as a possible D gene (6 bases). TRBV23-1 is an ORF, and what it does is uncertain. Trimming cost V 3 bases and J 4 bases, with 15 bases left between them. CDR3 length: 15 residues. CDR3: CASSHRTGGGTEAFF. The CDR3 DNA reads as TGCGCCAGCAGTCATCGAACCGGAGGGGGCACTGAAGCTTTCTTT.

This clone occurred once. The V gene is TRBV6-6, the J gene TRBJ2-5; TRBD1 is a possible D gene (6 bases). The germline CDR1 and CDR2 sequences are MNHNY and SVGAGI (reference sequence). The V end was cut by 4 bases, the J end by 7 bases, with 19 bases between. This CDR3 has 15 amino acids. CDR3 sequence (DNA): TGTGCCAGCAGTTTGATGGGGGCCGGCGAGGGGACCCAGTACTTC. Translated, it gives CASSLMGAGEGTQYF.

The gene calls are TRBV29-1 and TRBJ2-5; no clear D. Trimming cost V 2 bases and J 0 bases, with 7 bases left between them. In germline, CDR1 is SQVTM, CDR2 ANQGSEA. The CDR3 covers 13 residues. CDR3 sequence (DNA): TGCAGCGTTGAACCAAAATACCAAGAGACCCAGTACTTC. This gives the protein CSVEPKYQETQYF.

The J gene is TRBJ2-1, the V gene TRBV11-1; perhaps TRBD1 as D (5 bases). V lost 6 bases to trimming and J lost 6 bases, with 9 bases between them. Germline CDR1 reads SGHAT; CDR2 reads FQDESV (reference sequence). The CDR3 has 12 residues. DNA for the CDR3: TGTGCCAGCAGTTTTAGGGGCAATGAGCAGTTCTTC. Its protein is CASSFRGNEQFF.

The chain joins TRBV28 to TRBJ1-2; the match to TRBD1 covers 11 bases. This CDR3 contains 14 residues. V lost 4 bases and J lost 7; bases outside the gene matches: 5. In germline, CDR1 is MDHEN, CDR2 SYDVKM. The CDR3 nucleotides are TGTGCCAGCAGTTCCGGACAGGGGGCAGTTGGCTACACCTTC. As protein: CASSSGQGAVGYTF.

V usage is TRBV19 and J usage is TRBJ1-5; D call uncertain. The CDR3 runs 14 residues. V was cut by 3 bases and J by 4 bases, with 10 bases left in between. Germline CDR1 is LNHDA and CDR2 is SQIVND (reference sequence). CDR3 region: CASSIQAPNQPQHF. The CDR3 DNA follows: TGTGCCAGTAGTATCCAGGCCCCTAATCAGCCCCAGCATTTT.

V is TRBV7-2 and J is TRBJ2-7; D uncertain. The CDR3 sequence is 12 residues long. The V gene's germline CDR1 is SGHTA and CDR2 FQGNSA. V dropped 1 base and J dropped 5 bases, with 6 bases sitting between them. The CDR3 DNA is TGTGCCAGCAGCTTAGTCAGGAACGAGCAGTACTTC. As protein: CASSLVRNEQYF.

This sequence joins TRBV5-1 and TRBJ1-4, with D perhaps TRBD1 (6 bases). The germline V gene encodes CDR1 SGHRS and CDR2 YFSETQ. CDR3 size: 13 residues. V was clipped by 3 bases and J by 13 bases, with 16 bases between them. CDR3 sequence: CASSSETGGGLFF. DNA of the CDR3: TGCGCCAGCAGCTCGGAGACAGGTGGGGGACTGTTTTTT.

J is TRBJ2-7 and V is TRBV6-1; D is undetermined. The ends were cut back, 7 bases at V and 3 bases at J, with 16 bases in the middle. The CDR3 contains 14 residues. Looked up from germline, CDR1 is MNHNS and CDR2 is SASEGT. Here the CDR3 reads CASMSREFGYEQYF. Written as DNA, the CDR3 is TGTGCCAGCATGAGCCGAGAGTTTGGCTACGAGCAGTACTTC.

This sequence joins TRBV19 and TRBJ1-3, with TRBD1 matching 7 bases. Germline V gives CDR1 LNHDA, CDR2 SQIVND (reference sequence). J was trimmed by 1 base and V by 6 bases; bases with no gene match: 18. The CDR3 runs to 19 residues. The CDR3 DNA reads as TGTGCCAGTAGCCGCGAGGGGCGAGGGGGCTCTGGTTCTGGAAACACCATATATTTT. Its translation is CASSREGRGGSGSGNTIYF.

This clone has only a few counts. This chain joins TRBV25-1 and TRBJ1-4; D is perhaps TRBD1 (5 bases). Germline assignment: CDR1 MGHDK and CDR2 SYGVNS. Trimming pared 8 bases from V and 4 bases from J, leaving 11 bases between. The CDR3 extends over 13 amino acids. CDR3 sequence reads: CASLGRLNEKLFF. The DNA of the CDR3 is TGTGCCAGCTTGGGACGGCTTAATGAAAAACTGTTTTTT. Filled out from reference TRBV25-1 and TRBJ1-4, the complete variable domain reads EADIYQTPRYLVIGTGKKITLECSQTMGHDKMYWYQQDPGMELHLIHYSYGVNSTEKGDLSSESTVSRIRTEHFPLTLESARPSHTSQYLCASLGRLNEKLFFGSGTQLSVL.

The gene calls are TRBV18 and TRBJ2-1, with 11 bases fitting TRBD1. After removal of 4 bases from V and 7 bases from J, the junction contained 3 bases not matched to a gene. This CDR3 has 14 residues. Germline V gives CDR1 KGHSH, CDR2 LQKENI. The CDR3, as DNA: TGTGCCAGCTCACTAGGACAGGGGGCGAATGAGCAGTTCTTC. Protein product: CASSLGQGANEQFF.

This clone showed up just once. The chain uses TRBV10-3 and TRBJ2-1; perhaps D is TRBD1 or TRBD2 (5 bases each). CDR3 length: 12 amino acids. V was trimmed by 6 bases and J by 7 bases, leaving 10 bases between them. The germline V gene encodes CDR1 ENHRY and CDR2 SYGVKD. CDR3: CAISQGRNEQFF. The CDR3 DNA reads TGTGCCATCAGCCAGGGACGGAATGAGCAGTTCTTC.